This T cell receptor beta chain was documented in a study of T cell responses to AZD1222 COVID-19 vaccine. The repertoire was sequenced with immunoSEQ multiplex PCR; TCRdb's copy has only in-frame clones and lacks some. This table holds about 100,000 clones, approximately 89% found once. As concerns this clone: Its matching antigen is unknown.

Study-wide results and caveats: Baseline seropositivity occurred in only a handful of AZD1222 recipients. Samples come after the peak T cell response, not at day 14. There were vaccine-associated CD4 TCRs across spike, dominant at 160-218 and 743-854. As reported, nearly half of all spike-specific TCRs target variant regions that are unmutated.

V lost 5 bases and J 7 bases, leaving 18 bases between the germline ends. The germline V gene encodes CDR1 MDHEN and CDR2 SYDVKM. The length of the CDR3 is 15 residues. The sequencing here drew on peripheral blood, taken on day 0 of MenACWY control vaccination. The chain uses TRBV28 and TRBJ1-5; possible D gene TRBD1, 6 bases. This clonotype was obtained from an adult in good health. The CDR3 region has the DNA TGTGCCAGCAGTACCACAGGGATGGGGCTCCAGCCCCAGCATTTT. The encoded protein is CASSTTGMGLQPQHF.